This TCR beta chain was recorded in a study of cytomegalovirus exposure and HLA in healthy donors (dated by TCRdb to the late 2010s). Background on the whole study: An earlier analysis of several hundred of the donors reported 276 Gb of sequence data and some 110 million unique TCR beta sequences obtained from some 200 million T cells. An early release that covered fewer than 800 HLA-typed donors contained approximately 300 gigabases of sequencing data and tens of millions of unique TCR sequences. Of the 300 to 450 genotyped donors, 65% to 90% were placed in the genetic ancestry cluster associated with self-reported Caucasian donors. The study was designed to test whether signatures of past pathogen exposure could be identified by cataloging public T cell receptors. The study used immunosequencing to profile the T cell repertoires of approximately 650 subjects and linked those repertoires to cytomegalovirus serostatus. Along with the roughly 700-subject first cohort, a separate validation cohort of roughly 110 different subjects was used. High-throughput TCR immunosequencing, statistical association of individual TCRs with disease status, and machine learning were combined to predict cytomegalovirus infection status. A later analysis re-examined previously published TCR beta repertoires from several hundred donors and added high-resolution HLA genotyping to investigate patterns of TCR occurrence. Rather than using new phenotypic data, the later analysis identified candidate immune exposures from TCR beta sequences and from how often those sequences occurred across donors. In an earlier analysis of 500 to 650 of the donors, high-throughput TCR beta sequencing was used to judge whether each TCR beta V gene segment behaved as functional or pseudogenic. Donor age, sex, ethnicity and CMV serostatus were compiled together with the repertoire data. A later genetic analysis used genome-wide SNP genotypes for about three fifths of the roughly 700 donors, treating that subset as a discovery cohort. Every repertoire in the discovery cohort had been generated on one and the same sequencing platform. Class I and class II HLA loci were covered by the typing at four-digit resolution. Typing coverage varied by locus: 629-630 donors for A, B, C, DRB1 and DQB1; 522 for DQA1; more than 600 for DPA1; approximately 450 for DPB1. Roughly five DR-DQ haplotypes were handled as single units for association and clustering, since linkage in the cohort was strong. Across 300 to 500 genotyped donors of the cohort, an average of 235,054 unique TCR beta nucleotide sequences per donor were sequenced, and 15% to 20% of those sequences were non-productive.

The library relied on the immunoSEQ multiplex PCR assay. For the multiplex PCR, a mixture combining 60 forward primers for TCR Vbeta segments and 13 reverse primers for TCR Jbeta segments was used. The CDR3 region of rearranged TCR beta genes was amplified from genomic DNA by a multiplex PCR assay. The amplified TCR beta libraries were sequenced on the Illumina HiSeq System as 87-base-pair reads. As for the authors' bioinformatics: A later analysis counted 75 million to 100 million unique TCR beta chains across the 550 to 750 repertoires, and around 9.9 million of these chains were shared by at least two donors. A nearest-neighbor algorithm error-corrected the raw reads and collapsed the reads into unique sequences, merging closely related sequences to remove PCR and sequencing errors. CDR3 sequences were aligned to IMGT reference sequences to assign V, D and J gene segments. For a sequence to be retained, a match of at least six nucleotides to both a V gene segment and a J gene segment was required. A rearrangement counted as productive if the CDR3 had no stop codons and remained in frame with V and J, and every other rearrangement counted as non-productive. CDR3 was defined by IMGT convention, running from the second conserved V-encoded cysteine to the conserved J-encoded phenylalanine. Sequences without an unambiguous match to a single V gene segment were excluded from the earlier analysis of a few hundred of the donors. An earlier analysis of some 500 of the donors classified V segments as functional when productive rearrangements were above 56.7% and as segregating when the standard deviation between donors was above 5%. A statistical classification framework was built for diagnosing cytomegalovirus status from the catalog of TCR beta chain sequences. A later analysis assigned V and J genes by comparing TCR nucleotide sequences with IMGT/GENE-DB human TR gene sequences. The TCRdist pipeline was used in a later analysis to assign CDR3 sequences and most-parsimonious VDJ recombination scenarios. A later analysis defined each TCR beta chain by its CDR3 amino acid sequence plus V-gene family, and excluded reads lacking a unique V-gene family. To address suspected cross-contamination and a sequencing artifact, a later analysis removed approximately 590 highly shared, low-generation-probability nucleotide sequences. A later analysis calculated a clonal expansion index for each public chain from normalized within-repertoire ranks of inferred template counts. In a later analysis, generation probabilities were computed using a VDJ recombination model fitted to out-of-frame rearrangements, and the results were checked against IGoR. In a later analysis, TCR-TCR, TCR-HLA and TCR-CMV co-occurrence was scored with hypergeometric tests, and a repertoire-size bias correction was applied to TCR pairs. In a later analysis, false discovery rates were estimated by permuting HLA or CMV assignments 20 times. A later analysis grouped co-occurring TCRs with DBSCAN, adding TCRdist sequence similarity when clustering within HLA-allele-positive subsets. Repertoires with fewer than 30,000 or more than 120,000 public chains, plus five repertoires with anomalous nucleotide sharing, were excluded from co-occurrence clustering. What TCRdb holds here is the immuneACCESS table cut down to in-frame rearrangements. Part of the clones is not present; checked against another copy, under half of the missing clones reflect an unresolved V gene, and the others are unexplained. V, J and clone size derive from that table, while D and trimming were established from the DNA sequence. This sample's table has entries for 200,000 to 250,000 clones. Jointly, the top ten make up roughly 0.98% of the sample.

Study-level results and caveats: A further reported finding was that TCR beta sequences accurately predicted the HLA-A and HLA-B alleles for most subjects in the first cohort. Correlated functional status among segregating V segments might be attributable to linkage disequilibrium, but an unknown experimental factor could not be ruled out. Only TCR beta chains were sequenced in this cohort, and the absence of alpha or paired-chain data limited detectable features. Some IMGT-functional V segments, including TRBV6-2 and TRBV6-3, could not be told apart with the 87-base-pair reads, so those segments were excluded. The classifier was reported to diagnose cytomegalovirus status with high specificity and sensitivity in both the original and validation cohorts. In a later analysis, the rate of TCR association differed among HLA loci, with DRB1 alleles having the most associated TCRs and HLA-C alleles having the fewest. HLA typing was unavailable for some donors at each locus, so association tests used only the typed subset. For the cohort, immune exposure information was limited to CMV serostatus. Presence/absence analyses assumed roughly uniform sequencing depth across donors, an assumption that may not hold. A later analysis found that most CMV-associated TCR beta chains appeared HLA-restricted, with HLA associations seemingly driven largely by CMV exposure. A later analysis found that HLA-associated TCR beta chains were more clonally expanded and had lower generation probabilities than equally common non-associated chains. An earlier analysis of 450 to 750 of the donors showed that most TCR beta V segments appeared in productive rearrangements either about 87% or about 30% of the time, which broadly matched IMGT annotations. Several of the top co-occurrence clusters appeared to be linked to parvovirus B19, influenza, CMV and Epstein-Barr virus, according to a later analysis. In a later genetic analysis, a missense DCLRE1C variant was associated with V-gene and J-gene trimming of TCR beta chains, and the association was replicated in an independent cohort. The study gave a list of more than 150 TCR beta chains associated with cytomegalovirus. The earlier analysis of some 540 of the donors excluded 15 to 20 rarely observed V segments, including chromosome 9 orphons, because counts were too low. Compared with the approximately 600-donor mean, donors in an Asian-associated ancestry cluster had fewer N-insertions in productive TCRs, according to a later genetic analysis. A later analysis associated roughly 17,000 TCR beta sequences with specific HLA alleles at a false discovery rate of 0.05. According to the authors, the approach could potentially be generalized to other disease states and immunological phenotypes. Most TCR sequences were seen in very few donors, while some public TCRs were found in many individuals. Strong co-occurrence of HLA alleles, especially DR and DQ, made assigning TCR associations to individual alleles difficult. A group of highly shared sequence variants was considered likely to be a technical artifact of the sequencing pipeline. In vitro tests confirmed that a few of the cytomegalovirus-associated TCR beta chains recognize cytomegalovirus antigens.

V loses 0 bases at its end and J loses 2 bases; junction bases beyond the gene matches: 15. The CDR3, cysteine through phenylalanine, is 20 amino acids long. The DNA shown is the 60-base CDR3, in frame from base 1. CDR1 and CDR2 are drawn from the germline V gene: SGHRS, YFSETQ. For this clone: The target of this receptor is not known.

The cohort consisted of fewer than 700 healthy bone marrow donors. At the time of sampling, all cohort members were nominally healthy, though unrecorded immune exposures were likely present. The donor tested CMV seropositive, placing the donor among the roughly 270 seropositive members of the cohort. Each donor provided a peripheral blood sample, and peripheral blood mononuclear cells were used for TCR beta sequencing. The Qiagen DNeasy Blood Extraction Kit was used to extract genomic DNA from the blood cell samples. The receptor was isolated from a woman aged 30 to 39 in good health and CMV-seropositive. The chain employs TRBV5-1 and TRBJ2-5, with 11 middle bases fitting TRBD2. The sequencing sample was made of PBMCs. The CDR3 amino acid sequence is: CASSLAWRVAGGGDQETQYF. Read as DNA, the sequence is TGCGCCAGCAGCTTGGCCTGGAGAGTAGCGGGGGGGGGAGATCAAGAGACCCAGTACTTC.